Listed below are T cell receptor beta chains from one sample, sequenced in a study of technical replicates of blood from several donors. Some clones are missing from TCRdb's copy, which holds only in-frame ones; the method was immunoSEQ multiplex PCR. The sample consists of around 10,000 clones, about 94% of them appearing once. The sequencing sample was made of PBMCs. The origin of the receptors is a human donor in good health. CDR3s include the opening cysteine and the closing phenylalanine or tryptophan. The order of the fields is J gene, D gene, clone size, V gene, CDR3 DNA, CDR3 protein. The D gene is left open where the match is weak. Not every row has a clone size; where given, it reads once, few, many or a size class.

>TRBJ2-3|TRBD1|.|TRBV19
TGTGCCAGTAGTGCGGACAGGTCAAGCACAGATACGCAGTATTTT
CASSADRSSTDTQYF
>TRBJ2-1|.|.|TRBV6-5
TGTGCCAGCAGTTACTCATATGCCCCGGAGAATGAGCAGTTCTTC
CASSYSYAPENEQFF
>TRBJ2-7|TRBD1|.|TRBV5-1
TGCGCCAGCAGCTTGTCCGGGACAGGGAGCAACGAGCAGTACTTC
CASSLSGTGSNEQYF
>TRBJ1-1|.|.|TRBV11-2
TGTGCCAGCAGCTTAGAAGCGGGGTCCATGAACACTGAAGCTTTCTTT
CASSLEAGSMNTEAFF
>TRBJ2-1|.|once|TRBV19
TGTGCCAGTAGTATAGAAGGGAGCTCCTACAATGAGCAGTTCTTC
CASSIEGSSYNEQFF
>TRBJ2-5|TRBD1|few|TRBV5-1
TGCGCCAGCAGCGGTGCTGTACAGGGGCAAGAGACCCAGTACTTC
CASSGAVQGQETQYF
>TRBJ1-2|.|.|TRBV10-3
TGTGCCATCAGTGTACAGGGAAACTATGGCTACACCTTC
CAISVQGNYGYTF
>TRBJ2-1|TRBD2|few|TRBV10-3
TGTGCCACCCGGCCCCATCTAGCGGGAGATGGATCCTACAATGAGCAGTTCTTC
CATRPHLAGDGSYNEQFF
>TRBJ1-5|TRBD1|.|TRBV6-1
TGTGCCAGCAGTGAAGTCGGGACAGGGGGCAATCAGCCCCAGCATTTT
CASSEVGTGGNQPQHF
>TRBJ2-7|TRBD1|.|TRBV4-1
TGCGCCAGCAGCCAAGGATTTGACAGGGCAAAAACCTACGAGCAGTACTTC
CASSQGFDRAKTYEQYF
>TRBJ2-3|.|.|TRBV9
TGTGCCAGCAGGGGCGGGTTCAGAACAGCTGAGGATACGCAGTATTTT
CASRGGFRTAEDTQYF
>TRBJ2-3|.|.|TRBV5-1
TGCGCCAGCAGCTTGCCAGGAAGCACAGATACGCAGTATTTT
CASSLPGSTDTQYF
>TRBJ1-3|TRBD1|.|TRBV30
TGTGCCTGGGCGACAGGGTTAATTTCCAGCGGCACTGGAAACACCATATATTTT
CAWATGLISSGTGNTIYF
>TRBJ1-4|.|.|TRBV27
TGTGCCAGCAGTTTGGTGACGACAGCCCGGAATAATGAAAAACTGTTTTTT
CASSLVTTARNNEKLFF
>TRBJ2-5|TRBD2|once|TRBV7-2
TGTGCCAGCAGCTTGGACTCAGCGGGGGAGACCCAGTACTTC
CASSLDSAGETQYF
>TRBJ2-1|.|.|TRBV12-5
TGTGCTAGTGCCCGAACAGGGTTACGCAATGAGCAGTTCTTC
CASARTGLRNEQFF
>TRBJ2-7|.|.|TRBV7-2
TGTGCCAGCAGCTTAGAACAGTTCTACGAGCAGTACTTC
CASSLEQFYEQYF
>TRBJ2-7|TRBD1|.|TRBV30
TGTGCCTGGAGCACTACAGGGGGTCGGTCATACTTC
CAWSTTGGRSYF
>TRBJ2-2|.|.|TRBV7-2
TGTGCCAGCAGCCGAGCTACTAGCAGCCCCGGGGAGCTGTTTTTT
CASSRATSSPGELFF
>TRBJ1-2|.|.|TRBV21-1
TGTGCCAGCAGCAAAGCGCTTTTGCCCAGGGAAGGGACAGCCGATCCTTATGGCTACACCTTC
CASSKALLPREGTADPYGYTF
>TRBJ1-5|.|.|TRBV15
TGTGCCACCAGCAGGGGGGGGGCAGGGTTTCAGCCCCAGCATTTT
CATSRGGAGFQPQHF
>TRBJ1-1|.|.|TRBV28
TGTGCCAGCGGCGAGGGAGGGATGAACACTGAAGCTTTCTTT
CASGEGGMNTEAFF
>TRBJ2-7|TRBD2|.|TRBV11-2
TGTGCCAGCAGCTCCAGCGGGACCTGGGACGAGCAGTACTTC
CASSSSGTWDEQYF
>TRBJ2-7|.|.|TRBV5-1
TGCGCCAGCAGCTTGGAGGGGCTAGTAAGTCCCGAGCAGTACTTC
CASSLEGLVSPEQYF
>TRBJ2-7|TRBD2|.|TRBV7-8
TGTGCCAGCAGCTTGGCGGGGACTAGCGTGACCTACGAGCAGTACTTC
CASSLAGTSVTYEQYF
>TRBJ1-2|TRBD1|.|TRBV5-1
TGCGCCAGCAGCCCGGGGGACAGTATGACGGGCGGCTACACCTTC
CASSPGDSMTGGYTF
>TRBJ2-5|TRBD2|.|TRBV30
TGTGCCGGGGGGGGGAGGTTGGAGACCCAGTACTTC
CAGGGRLETQYF
>TRBJ2-7|.|.|TRBV28
TGTGCCAGCAGTCCCCCTCCCCTCTACGAGCAGTACTTC
CASSPPPLYEQYF
>TRBJ2-3|.|.|TRBV7-2
TGTGCCAGCAGCTCCCCTGGCCAGACGCAGTATTTT
CASSSPGQTQYF
>TRBJ1-2|.|once|TRBV5-6
TGTGCCAGCAGCTTGGGCGGGGGAGGCTACACCTTC
CASSLGGGGYTF
>TRBJ2-7|.|.|TRBV6-5
TGTGCCAGCAGTACCTATGGCCCGGGATCGTACGAGCAGTACTTC
CASSTYGPGSYEQYF
>TRBJ2-1|.|once|TRBV5-4
TGTGCCAGCAGCCCAGCGGGTCACTCCTACAATGAGCAGTTCTTC
CASSPAGHSYNEQFF
>TRBJ1-1|.|.|TRBV7-2
TGTGCCAGCAGCTTCCGAACGGCAGGGAACACTGAAGCTTTCTTT
CASSFRTAGNTEAFF
>TRBJ1-3|.|.|TRBV14
TGTGCCAGCAGCCGGACTACTGGAAACACCATATATTTT
CASSRTTGNTIYF
>TRBJ1-1|TRBD1|.|TRBV27
TGTGCCAGCAGTTTATGGGGGACAGGGGGCTTTGAAGCTTTCTTT
CASSLWGTGGFEAFF
>TRBJ2-5|TRBD1|.|TRBV10-3
TGTGCCATCAGGGCCGGGACAGATGAGGAGACCCAGTACTTC
CAIRAGTDEETQYF
>TRBJ2-5|.|.|TRBV9
TGTGCCAGCAGCTGGGGGAGCGGAGGGGAGACCCAGTACTTC
CASSWGSGGETQYF
>TRBJ2-3|.|.|TRBV19
TGTGCCAGTAGTATGGGACAACCCTTCGCCTCAGATACGCAGTATTTT
CASSMGQPFASDTQYF
>TRBJ2-7|TRBD2|.|TRBV4-2
TGTGCCAGCAGCCAAGGACTAGCGGAGCCCTACGAGCAGTACTTC
CASSQGLAEPYEQYF
>TRBJ1-1|.|.|TRBV7-9
TGTGCCAGCAGCTTACAGGGGAACACTGAAGCTTTCTTT
CASSLQGNTEAFF
>TRBJ2-2|.|.|TRBV9
TGTGCCAGCAGCGTCTCCGGGGAGCTGTTTTTT
CASSVSGELFF
>TRBJ2-7|.|.|TRBV5-1
TGCGCCAGCAGCTTGTGGGAGACCTCCTACGAGCAGTACTTC
CASSLWETSYEQYF
>TRBJ2-5|.|once|TRBV7-6
TGTGCCAGCAGCTTAGAGGGGGGGCGCGATGAGACCCAGTACTTC
CASSLEGGRDETQYF
>TRBJ2-5|TRBD2|.|TRBV4-1
TGCGCCAGCAGCCAAGGGCTGACTAGCGGGAGGCAAGAGACCCAGTACTTC
CASSQGLTSGRQETQYF
>TRBJ1-2|TRBD1|.|TRBV30
TGTGCCTGGAGTTACTCACAGGGGGCGGATGGCTACACCTTC
CAWSYSQGADGYTF
>TRBJ1-1|TRBD1|once|TRBV9
TGTGCCAGCAGCGAGACCGGGACAGAGAACACTGAAGCTTTCTTT
CASSETGTENTEAFF
>TRBJ2-1|TRBD2|.|TRBV5-1
TGCGCCAGCAGCTCCGGGACTAGCGTAGCCTACAATGAGCAGTTCTTC
CASSSGTSVAYNEQFF
>TRBJ2-4|TRBD2|.|TRBV19
TGTGCCAGTAGCTTTAGTTCGCTAGCGGGAGGGTCTAAAAACATTCAGTACTTC
CASSFSSLAGGSKNIQYF
>TRBJ2-1|TRBD2|.|TRBV29-1
TGCAGCGTGTCAGGACTAGCAGGTACCAATGAGCAGTTCTTC
CSVSGLAGTNEQFF
>TRBJ2-7|.|.|TRBV7-9
TGTGCCAGCAGCTTAGGCAGGGCCTACGAGCAGTACTTC
CASSLGRAYEQYF
>TRBJ1-1|.|.|TRBV29-1
TGCAGCGGCGTTTTTGCTGAAGCTTTCTTT
CSGVFAEAFF
>TRBJ1-3|.|.|TRBV18
TGTGCCAGCTCACCCGAGACAGTCCCGGGAAACACCATATATTTT
CASSPETVPGNTIYF
>TRBJ2-7|.|once|TRBV2
TGTGCCAGCCGGGACTCCCTAAGCCACGAGCAGTACTTC
CASRDSLSHEQYF
>TRBJ2-3|.|.|TRBV11-2
TGTGCCAGCAGCTTGGGGCCCAGGAGAGATACGCAGTATTTT
CASSLGPRRDTQYF